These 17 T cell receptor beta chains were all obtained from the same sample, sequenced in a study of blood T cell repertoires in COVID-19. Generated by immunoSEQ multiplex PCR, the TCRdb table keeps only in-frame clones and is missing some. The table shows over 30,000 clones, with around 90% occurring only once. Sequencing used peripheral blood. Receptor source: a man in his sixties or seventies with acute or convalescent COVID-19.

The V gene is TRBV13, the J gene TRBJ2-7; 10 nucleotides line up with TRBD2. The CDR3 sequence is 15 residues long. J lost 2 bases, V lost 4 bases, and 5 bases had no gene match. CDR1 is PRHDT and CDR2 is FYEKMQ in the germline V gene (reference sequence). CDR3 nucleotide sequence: TGTGCCAGCAGCTATGGACTAGCGGCAACCTACGAGCAGTACTTC. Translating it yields CASSYGLAATYEQYF.

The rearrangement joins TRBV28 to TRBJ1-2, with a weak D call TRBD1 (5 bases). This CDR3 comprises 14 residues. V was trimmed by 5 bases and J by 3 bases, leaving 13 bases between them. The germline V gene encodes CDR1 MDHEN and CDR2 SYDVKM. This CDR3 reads CASSPGDRYYGYTF. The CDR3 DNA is TGTGCCAGCAGTCCGGGGGACCGATACTATGGCTACACCTTC.

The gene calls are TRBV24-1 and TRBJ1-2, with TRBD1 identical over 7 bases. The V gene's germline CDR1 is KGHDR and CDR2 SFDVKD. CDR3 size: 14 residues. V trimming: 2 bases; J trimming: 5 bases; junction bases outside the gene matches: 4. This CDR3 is CATSDSQGGYGYTF. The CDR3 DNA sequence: TGTGCCACCAGTGATTCCCAGGGGGGTTATGGCTACACCTTC.

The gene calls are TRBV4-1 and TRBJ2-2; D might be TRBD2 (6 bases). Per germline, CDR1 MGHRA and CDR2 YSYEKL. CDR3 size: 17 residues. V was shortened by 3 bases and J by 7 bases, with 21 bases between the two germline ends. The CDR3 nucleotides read TGCGCCAGCAGCCACCAAACCGGGAGAAGGGCCATCGGGGAGCTGTTTTTT. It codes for CASSHQTGRRAIGELFF.

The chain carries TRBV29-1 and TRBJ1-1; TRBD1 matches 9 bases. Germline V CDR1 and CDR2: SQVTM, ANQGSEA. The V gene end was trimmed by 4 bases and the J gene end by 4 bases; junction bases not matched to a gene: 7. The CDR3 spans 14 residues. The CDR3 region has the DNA TGCAGCGTTGTTTCGACAGGGGGGGTCACTGAAGCTTTCTTT. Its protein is CSVVSTGGVTEAFF. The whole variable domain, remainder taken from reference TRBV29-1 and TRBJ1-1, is SAVISQKPSRDICQRGTSLTIQCQVDSQVTMMFWYRQQPGQSLTLIATANQGSEATYESGFVIDKFPISRPNLTFSTLTVSNMSPEDSSIYLCSVVSTGGVTEAFFGQGTRLTVV.

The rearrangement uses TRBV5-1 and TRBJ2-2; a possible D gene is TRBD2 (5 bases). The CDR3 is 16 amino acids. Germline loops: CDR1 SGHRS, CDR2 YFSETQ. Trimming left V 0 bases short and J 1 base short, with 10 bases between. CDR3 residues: CASSLASGRNTGELFF. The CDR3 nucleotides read TGCGCCAGCAGCTTGGCGAGCGGAAGGAACACCGGGGAGCTGTTTTTT.

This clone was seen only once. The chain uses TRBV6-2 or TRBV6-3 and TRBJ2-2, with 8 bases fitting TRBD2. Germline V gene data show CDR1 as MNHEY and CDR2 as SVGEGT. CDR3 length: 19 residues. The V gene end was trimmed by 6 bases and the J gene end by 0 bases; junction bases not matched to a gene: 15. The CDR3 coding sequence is TGTGCCAGCAGCCCTTGGACTAGCAGTAATACCGCGAACACCGGGGAGCTGTTTTTT. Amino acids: CASSPWTSSNTANTGELFF.

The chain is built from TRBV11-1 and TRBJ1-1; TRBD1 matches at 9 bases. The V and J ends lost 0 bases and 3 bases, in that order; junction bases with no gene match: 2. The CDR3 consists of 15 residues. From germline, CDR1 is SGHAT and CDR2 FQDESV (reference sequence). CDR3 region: CASSLARDRDTEAFF. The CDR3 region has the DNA TGTGCCAGCAGCTTAGCCCGGGACAGGGACACTGAAGCTTTCTTT. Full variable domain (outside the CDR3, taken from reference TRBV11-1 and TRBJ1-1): EAEVAQSPRYKITEKSQAVAFWCDPISGHATLYWYRQILGQGPELLVQFQDESVVDDSQLPKDRFSAERLKGVDSTLKIQPAELGDSAMYLCASSLARDRDTEAFFGQGTRLTVV.

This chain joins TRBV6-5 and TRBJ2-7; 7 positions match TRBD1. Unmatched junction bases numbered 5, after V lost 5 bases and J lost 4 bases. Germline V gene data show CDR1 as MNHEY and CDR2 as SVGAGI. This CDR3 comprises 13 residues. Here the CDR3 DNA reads TGTGCCAGCAGTATGGACAGGAGATACGAGCAGTACTTC. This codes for CASSMDRRYEQYF.

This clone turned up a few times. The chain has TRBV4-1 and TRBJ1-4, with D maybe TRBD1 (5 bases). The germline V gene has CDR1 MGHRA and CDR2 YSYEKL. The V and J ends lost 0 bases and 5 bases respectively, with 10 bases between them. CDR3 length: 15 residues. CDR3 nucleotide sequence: TGCGCCAGCAGCCAAGATCACCGACAGAATGAAAAACTGTTTTTT. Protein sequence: CASSQDHRQNEKLFF.

The CDR3 DNA is TGTGCCAGCAGCTTAGGACAGCCGTTCTCTGGAAACACCATATATTTT. This codes for CASSLGQPFSGNTIYF. The chain is built from TRBV7-2 and TRBJ1-3; perhaps TRBD1 as D (5 bases). This CDR3 has 16 residues. V lost 1 base to trimming and J lost 0 bases, with 10 bases between them. The germline V gene encodes CDR1 SGHTA and CDR2 FQGNSA.

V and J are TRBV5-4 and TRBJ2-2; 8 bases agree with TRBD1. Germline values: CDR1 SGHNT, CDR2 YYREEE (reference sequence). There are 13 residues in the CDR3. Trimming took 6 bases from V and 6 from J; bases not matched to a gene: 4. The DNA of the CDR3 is TGTGCCAGCACCCAGGACAGGGCCGGGGAGCTGTTTTTT. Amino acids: CASTQDRAGELFF. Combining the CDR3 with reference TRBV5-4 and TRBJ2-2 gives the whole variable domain ETGVTQSPTHLIKTRGQQVTLRCSSQSGHNTVSWYQQALGQGPQFIFQYYREEENGRGNFPPRFSGLQFPNYSSELNVNALELDDSALYLCASTQDRAGELFFGEGSRLTVL.

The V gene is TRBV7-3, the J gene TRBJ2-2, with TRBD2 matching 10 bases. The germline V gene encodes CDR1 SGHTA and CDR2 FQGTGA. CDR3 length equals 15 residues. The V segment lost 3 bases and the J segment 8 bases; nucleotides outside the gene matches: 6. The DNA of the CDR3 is TGTGCCAGCAGCTTCGAGGCTAGCGGGAGAGGGGAGCTGTTTTTT. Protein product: CASSFEASGRGELFF.

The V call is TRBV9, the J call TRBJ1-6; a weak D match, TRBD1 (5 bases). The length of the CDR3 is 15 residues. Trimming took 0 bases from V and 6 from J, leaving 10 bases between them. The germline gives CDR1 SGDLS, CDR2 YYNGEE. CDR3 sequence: CASSVDSQGNSPLHF. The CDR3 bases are TGTGCCAGCAGCGTAGATAGTCAGGGTAATTCACCCCTCCACTTT.

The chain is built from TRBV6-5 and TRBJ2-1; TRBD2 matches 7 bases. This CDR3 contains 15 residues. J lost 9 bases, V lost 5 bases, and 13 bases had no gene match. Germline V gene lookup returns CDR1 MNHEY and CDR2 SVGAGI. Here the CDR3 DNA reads TGTGCCAGCAGTCCCTCCTACGGGAGGACGTCTGAGCAGTTCTTC. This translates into CASSPSYGRTSEQFF.

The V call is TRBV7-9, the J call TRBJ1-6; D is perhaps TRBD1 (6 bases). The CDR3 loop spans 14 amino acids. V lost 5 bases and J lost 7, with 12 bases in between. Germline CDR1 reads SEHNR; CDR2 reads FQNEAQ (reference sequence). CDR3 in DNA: TGTGCCAGCAGCGATACAGGGTCGAATTCACCCCTCCACTTT. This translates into CASSDTGSNSPLHF.

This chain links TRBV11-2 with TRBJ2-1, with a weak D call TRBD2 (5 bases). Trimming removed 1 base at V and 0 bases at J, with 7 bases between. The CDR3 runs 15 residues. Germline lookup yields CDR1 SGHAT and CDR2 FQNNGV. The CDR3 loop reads CASSLGSGSYNEQFF. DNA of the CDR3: TGTGCCAGCAGCTTAGGGAGCGGCTCCTACAATGAGCAGTTCTTC.